The TCR beta chain described here comes from a study of sequential checkpoint blockade in melanoma. Only a few counts were recorded for this clone. Specified treatment: randomized to nivolumab then ipilimumab (arm A) or the reverse (arm B). Sequencing used immunoSEQ multiplex PCR; TCRdb keeps in-frame clones, though not all of them. The table includes fewer than 35,000 clones, 70% to 80% detected once. This CDR3 is 12 amino acids long. Germline loops: CDR1 SGDLS, CDR2 YYNGEE. V lost 3 bases and J lost 6; bases outside the gene matches: 2. This rearrangement joins TRBV9 to TRBJ2-7; 8 nucleotides line up with TRBD1. This TCR was recovered from a human donor with melanoma. Here the sequenced sample was CD8+ T cells sorted from blood (inferred from file names), taken from a patient given nivolumab and ipilimumab in sequence. The CDR3 sequence: CASSETGGEQYF. CDR3 bases: TGTGCCAGCAGCGAAACAGGGGGCGAGCAGTACTTC.